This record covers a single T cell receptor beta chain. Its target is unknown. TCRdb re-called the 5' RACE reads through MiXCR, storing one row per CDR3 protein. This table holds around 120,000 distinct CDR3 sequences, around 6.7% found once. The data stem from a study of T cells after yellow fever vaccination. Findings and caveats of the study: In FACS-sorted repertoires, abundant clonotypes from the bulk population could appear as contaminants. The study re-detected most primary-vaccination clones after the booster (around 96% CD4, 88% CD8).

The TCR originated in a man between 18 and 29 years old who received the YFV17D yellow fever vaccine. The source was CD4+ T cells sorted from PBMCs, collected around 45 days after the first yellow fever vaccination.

The CDR3 nucleotides read TGTGCCAGCAGCCCCCTCTTCGGTCAGCCCCAGCATTTT. Its translation is CASSPLFGQPQHF. The V and J genes are TRBV21-1 and TRBJ1-5; TRBD1 is the table's D call and was not checked against the DNA. TRBV21-1 is a pseudogene. The CDR3 runs 13 residues.